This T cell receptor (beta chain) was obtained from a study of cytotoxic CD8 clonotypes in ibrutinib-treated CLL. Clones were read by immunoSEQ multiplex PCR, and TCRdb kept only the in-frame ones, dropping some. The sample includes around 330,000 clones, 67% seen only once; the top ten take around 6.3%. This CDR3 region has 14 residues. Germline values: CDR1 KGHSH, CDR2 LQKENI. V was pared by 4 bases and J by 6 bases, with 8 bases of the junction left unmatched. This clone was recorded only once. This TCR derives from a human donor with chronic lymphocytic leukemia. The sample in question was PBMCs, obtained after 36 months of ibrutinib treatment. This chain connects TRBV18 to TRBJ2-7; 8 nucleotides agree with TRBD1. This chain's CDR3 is CASSLTGTGFEQYF. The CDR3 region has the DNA TGTGCCAGCTCACTTACCGGGACAGGATTCGAGCAGTACTTC.